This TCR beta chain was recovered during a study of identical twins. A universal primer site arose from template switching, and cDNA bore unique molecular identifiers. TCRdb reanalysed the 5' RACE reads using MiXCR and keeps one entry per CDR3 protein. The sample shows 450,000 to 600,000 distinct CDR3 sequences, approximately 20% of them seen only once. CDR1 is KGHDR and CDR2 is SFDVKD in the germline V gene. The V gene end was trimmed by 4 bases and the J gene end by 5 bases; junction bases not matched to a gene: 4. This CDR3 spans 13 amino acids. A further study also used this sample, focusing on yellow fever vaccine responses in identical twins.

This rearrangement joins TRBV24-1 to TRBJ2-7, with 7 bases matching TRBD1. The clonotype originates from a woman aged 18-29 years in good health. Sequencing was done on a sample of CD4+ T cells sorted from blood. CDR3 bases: TGTGCCACCAGTGAAGCTGACAGGGACGAGCAGTACTTC. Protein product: CATSEADRDEQYF.